This T cell receptor (beta chain) stems from a study of human T cells and chemical hapten exposure. On the study more broadly: The variation in per-sample TCR yields arose mainly from small differences in pooled library volumes.

Unique molecular identifiers were attached to individual cDNA molecules within the library. How the authors handled the data: The median was roughly 100,000 TCRs per sample, ranging roughly 23,224 to 690,600. In TCRdb, the RACE reads were re-called with MiXCR into one record per CDR3 protein. Here the V and J calls rest on TCRdb's processing, not on the authors' analysis. The sample has 71,000 or so distinct CDR3 sequences, more than 8% seen once. Time point specified: patch test 1, 2 weeks after DPC sensitization. Indicated treatment: therapeutic diphenylcyclopropenone sensitization with weekly scalp DPC. Per germline, CDR1 SNHLY and CDR2 FYNNEI. The J segment lost 5 bases and the V segment lost 3 bases, leaving 5 bases of the junction unmatched. The CDR3 is made up of 14 amino acids.

The material sequenced was whole blood, taken in connection with sensitization to the hapten diphenylcyclopropenone (DPC). The source of this sequence is a woman aged 40 to 50 with alopecia areata. Some clones in this sample may be carry-over from other donors' samples. The genes are TRBV2 and TRBJ2-5, with TRBD1 matching 8 bases. CDR3 sequence: CASSETGAEETQYF. The CDR3 coding sequence is TGTGCCAGCAGTGAGACAGGGGCAGAGGAGACCCAGTACTTC.